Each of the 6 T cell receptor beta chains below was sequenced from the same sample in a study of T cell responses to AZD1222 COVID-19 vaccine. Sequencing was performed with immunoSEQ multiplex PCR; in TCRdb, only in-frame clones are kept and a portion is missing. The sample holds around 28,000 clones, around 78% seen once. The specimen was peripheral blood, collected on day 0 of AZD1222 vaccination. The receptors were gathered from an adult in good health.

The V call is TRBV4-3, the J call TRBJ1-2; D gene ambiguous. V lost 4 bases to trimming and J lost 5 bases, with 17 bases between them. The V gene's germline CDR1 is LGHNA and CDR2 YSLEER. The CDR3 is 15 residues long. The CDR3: CASSPSLGSGYGYTF. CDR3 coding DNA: TGCGCCAGCAGCCCCTCACTCGGGAGTGGGTATGGCTACACCTTC.

The CDR3 protein is CASRKQSYTEAFF. CDR3 nucleotide sequence: TGTGCCAGCAGGAAACAGAGCTACACTGAAGCTTTCTTT. The rearrangement links TRBV12-3 or TRBV12-4 to TRBJ1-1; D call uncertain. CDR3 size: 13 residues. V lost 6 bases to trimming and J lost 3 bases, with 11 bases between them.

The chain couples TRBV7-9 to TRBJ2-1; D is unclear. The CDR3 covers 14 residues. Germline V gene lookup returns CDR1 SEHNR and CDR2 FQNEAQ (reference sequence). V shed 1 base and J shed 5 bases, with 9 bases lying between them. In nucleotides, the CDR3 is TGTGCCAGCAGCTTAGTATTAAGTCACAATGAGCAGTTCTTC. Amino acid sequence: CASSLVLSHNEQFF.

The CDR3 DNA is TGTGCCAGCAGTCGGGGGGAGTCACCCCTCCACTTT. The encoded protein is CASSRGESPLHF. The chain carries TRBV9 and TRBJ1-6; a weak D match, TRBD1 (5 bases). The CDR3 has 12 residues. Looked up from germline, CDR1 is SGDLS and CDR2 is YYNGEE. The V end lost 5 bases, the J end lost 10 bases, and 10 bases lay between the germline ends. Looking up the rest from reference TRBV9 and TRBJ1-6 gives the full variable domain: DSGVTQTPKHLITATGQRVTLRCSPRSGDLSVYWYQQSLDQGLQFLIQYYNGEERAKGNILERFSAQQFPDLHSELNLSSLELGDSALYFCASSRGESPLHFGNGTRLTVT.

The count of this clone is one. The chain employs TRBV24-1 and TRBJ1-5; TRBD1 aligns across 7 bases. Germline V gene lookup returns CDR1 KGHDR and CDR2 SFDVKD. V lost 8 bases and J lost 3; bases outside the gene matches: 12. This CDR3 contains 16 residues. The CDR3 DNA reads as TGTGCCACCATTAGGTCTCGACAGGGCGTCAATCAGCCCCAGCATTTT. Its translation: CATIRSRQGVNQPQHF.

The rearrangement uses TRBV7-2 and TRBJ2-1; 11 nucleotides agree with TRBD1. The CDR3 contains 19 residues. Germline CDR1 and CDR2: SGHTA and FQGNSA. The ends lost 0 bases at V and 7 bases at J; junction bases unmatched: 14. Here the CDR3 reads CASSLAPLGQGARGNEQFF. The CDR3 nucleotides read TGTGCCAGCAGCTTAGCGCCCCTCGGACAGGGGGCGCGAGGGAATGAGCAGTTCTTC.